This passage covers 20 T cell receptor beta chains from one sample sequenced in a study of human T cells and chemical hapten exposure. TCRdb reprocessed the RACE reads via MiXCR and lists one record per CDR3 protein. The sample consists of approximately 79,000 distinct CDR3 sequences, roughly 8.7% of them appearing once. Noted time point: healthy volunteer bleed at 6 weeks. It was from unfractionated whole blood that total RNA was extracted. Sequenced sample: whole blood. The receptors were sampled from a male donor in good health. Some clones in this sample may be carry-over from other donors' samples.

This clonotype was seen only a few times. The V gene is TRBV7-2, the J gene TRBJ2-5, with D maybe TRBD2 (7 bases). The V end lost 5 bases, the J end lost 6 bases, and 16 bases lay between the germline ends. The CDR3 has 14 amino acids. The V gene's germline CDR1 is SGHTA and CDR2 FQGNSA. The CDR3 nucleotides read TGTGCCAGCAGCCTACAGGGAGGGGGGAAGACCCAGTACTTC. Its translation is CASSLQGGGKTQYF.

Ten or more counts support this clonotype. This chain joins TRBV29-1 and TRBJ2-1, with D maybe TRBD2 (6 bases). This CDR3 comprises 12 residues. V was pared by 7 bases and J by 6 bases, with 13 bases between. From germline, CDR1 is SQVTM and CDR2 ANQGSEA. CDR3 in DNA: TGCAGCGCCGGAACCGGGGGCAATGAGCAGTTCTTC. It encodes CSAGTGGNEQFF.

This clonotype was observed at least ten times. The J gene is TRBJ2-7, the V gene TRBV28; D may match TRBD1 or TRBD2 (5 bases each). The CDR3 has 15 residues. The ends were cut back, 7 bases at V and 0 bases at J, with 16 bases in the middle. Germline CDR1 and CDR2: MDHEN and SYDVKM. CDR3 in DNA: TGTGCCAGCACCCCCGGGACCGCCAGCTCCTACGAGCAGTACTTC. It translates to CASTPGTASSYEQYF.

This clonotype came up a few times. The chain couples TRBV6-5 to TRBJ1-1; 7 bases line up with TRBD1. The trim removed 6 bases at V and 5 bases at J, leaving 9 bases unmatched. This CDR3 comprises 14 residues. Per germline, CDR1 MNHEY and CDR2 SVGAGI. The CDR3 bases are TGTGCCAGCAGGCAGACAGGGAGCCGGACTGAAGCTTTCTTT. Protein product: CASRQTGSRTEAFF.

The chain employs TRBV6-5 and TRBJ1-5; the D is unclear. V was clipped by 5 bases and J by 0 bases, with 8 bases between them. The germline CDR1 and CDR2 sequences are MNHEY and SVGAGI. The CDR3 has 14 residues. The CDR3, as DNA: TGTGCCAGCAGTCACAGAAATAGCAATCAGCCCCAGCATTTT. It is translated as CASSHRNSNQPQHF.

This chain links TRBV7-2 with TRBJ2-7, with TRBD2 identical over 8 bases. V lost 1 base to trimming and J lost 7 bases; unmatched junction nucleotides: 9. The V gene's germline CDR1 is SGHTA and CDR2 FQGNSA. The CDR3 length is 15 residues. This CDR3 reads CASSLGAGGLPEQYF. The CDR3 DNA is TGTGCCAGCAGCTTAGGGGCGGGGGGCCTCCCGGAGCAGTACTTC.

This clonotype was picked up a small number of times. This chain joins TRBV11-2 and TRBJ2-2, with D perhaps matching TRBD2 (5 bases). V lost 11 bases, J lost 4 bases, and 11 bases lay in between. CDR1 and CDR2 (germline): SGHAT, FQNNGV. The CDR3 sequence is 12 residues long. In DNA form, the CDR3 reads TGTGCCCATGGCGGGCTCACCGGGGAGCTGTTTTTT. Translated, it gives CAHGGLTGELFF.

This clonotype was detected many times. V usage is TRBV12-3 or TRBV12-4 and J usage is TRBJ1-5, with D unclear. The CDR3 length is 14 residues. Trimming removed 3 bases from V and 1 base from J, with 7 bases in between. CDR3 loop: CASSFPRSNQPQHF. CDR3 coding DNA: TGTGCCAGCAGTTTTCCGCGGAGCAATCAGCCCCAGCATTTT.

The chain joins TRBV18 to TRBJ2-7; D perhaps matches TRBD1 (6 bases). CDR1 and CDR2 from the germline V gene are KGHSH and LQKENI. Trimming stripped 2 bases from V and 0 bases from J, with 11 bases between. The CDR3 consists of 15 residues. Here the CDR3 DNA reads TGTGCCAGCTCACCAGACAGGTCCAGCTCCTACGAGCAGTACTTC. Its translation is CASSPDRSSSYEQYF.

The chain uses TRBV27 and TRBJ2-7; D unclear. CDR1 MNHEY and CDR2 SMNVEV come from the germline V gene (reference sequence). V lost 5 bases and J 0 bases, leaving 11 bases between the germline ends. The length of the CDR3 is 14 residues. CDR3 in amino acids: CASSATSYSYEQYF. The DNA for the CDR3 is TGTGCCAGCAGTGCCACTTCGTACTCCTACGAGCAGTACTTC.

This clonotype came up many times. The rearrangement links TRBV20-1 to TRBJ2-3; no reliable D call. This CDR3 is built from 14 residues. Germline values: CDR1 DFQATT, CDR2 SNEGSKA (reference sequence). The V end was cut by 0 bases, the J end by 4 bases, with 11 bases between. The CDR3: CSARDPSRADTQYF. CDR3 DNA: TGCAGTGCTAGAGATCCGAGCAGAGCAGATACGCAGTATTTT.

This clonotype occurred a few times. The chain recombines TRBV7-9 with TRBJ1-1; D is undetermined. CDR3 length: 13 residues. The germline V gene has CDR1 SEHNR and CDR2 FQNEAQ (reference sequence). Trimming removed 3 bases from V and 6 bases from J, with 11 bases in between. In nucleotides, the CDR3 is TGTGCCAGCAGCTTGGAAAGAATGGCTGAAGCTTTCTTT. Translating it yields CASSLERMAEAFF.

The V call is TRBV7-2, the J call TRBJ2-2; D ambiguous. V lost 1 base and J lost 4, with 7 bases in between. The CDR3 is made up of 14 amino acids. Germline V gene sequence: CDR1 SGHTA, CDR2 FQGNSA. CDR3 sequence reads: CASSLVRGTGELFF. The CDR3 nucleotides are TGTGCCAGCAGCTTAGTGCGCGGCACCGGGGAGCTGTTTTTT.

The table lists this clonotype with a few counts. This CDR3 reads CASSLQASGATEAFF. The DNA of the CDR3 is TGTGCCAGCAGTCTTCAGGCTTCAGGGGCCACTGAAGCTTTCTTT. The rearrangement uses TRBV12-3 or TRBV12-4 and TRBJ1-1, with D tentatively TRBD1 (6 bases). V was pared by 5 bases and J by 4 bases, with 17 bases between. The CDR3 spans 15 residues.

This clonotype was detected only a few times. The V and J genes are TRBV7-9 and TRBJ2-7; 11 bases map to TRBD2. There are 14 residues in the CDR3. V lost 6 bases to trimming and J lost 4 bases; unmatched junction nucleotides: 5. From germline, CDR1 is SEHNR and CDR2 FQNEAQ (reference sequence). In nucleotides, the CDR3 is TGTGCCAGCAGTCCACTAGCGGGAGTTTACGAGCAGTACTTC. This translates into CASSPLAGVYEQYF.

This clonotype came up a few times. The chain recombines TRBV5-1 with TRBJ2-6; 9 positions match TRBD1. Germline-derived CDR1 and CDR2 are SGHRS and YFSETQ. This CDR3 spans 16 amino acids. V shed 4 bases, J shed 0 bases, and the junction held 2 bases outside the gene matches. Here the CDR3 reads CASSMTGGSGANVLTF. CDR3 nucleotide sequence: TGCGCCAGCAGCATGACAGGGGGCTCTGGGGCCAACGTCCTGACTTTC.

The genes are TRBV19 and TRBJ1-5; weak D call: TRBD1 (5 bases). The CDR3 runs to 11 residues. The germline V gene encodes CDR1 LNHDA and CDR2 SQIVND (reference sequence). Trimming took 8 bases from V and 3 from J, leaving 5 bases between them. CDR3 bases: TGTGCCAGTGGGACCAATCAGCCCCAGCATTTT. This sequence encodes CASGTNQPQHF.

V and J are TRBV2 and TRBJ2-7, with TRBD2 as a possible D gene (5 bases). The CDR3 is made up of 12 amino acids. Trimming left V 6 bases short and J 6 bases short, with 12 bases between. Germline V gene sequence: CDR1 SNHLY, CDR2 FYNNEI. DNA of the CDR3: TGTGCCAGCAGACCCGCGGGTTCCGAGCAGTACTTC. Translation gives CASRPAGSEQYF.

This clonotype came up a few times. The CDR3 nucleotides read TGCAGCGTGGAGCGGGGGGATCACAATGAGCAGTTCTTC. Encoded protein: CSVERGDHNEQFF. The genes are TRBV29-1 and TRBJ2-1; 9 positions agree with TRBD2. Germline CDR1 reads SQVTM; CDR2 reads ANQGSEA. The CDR3 loop spans 13 amino acids. Trimming cost V 6 bases and J 5 bases; bases outside gene matches: 5.

This clonotype was observed a handful of times. The rearrangement uses TRBV6-6 and TRBJ2-6; TRBD2 aligns across 7 bases. This CDR3 comprises 16 residues. Germline V gene sequence: CDR1 MNHNY, CDR2 SVGAGI (reference sequence). V lost 1 base, J lost 2 bases, and 2 bases stayed unmatched. The CDR3 coding sequence is TGTGCCAGCAGTTACTATGCGGGAGCTGGGGCCAACGTCCTGACTTTC. Amino acid sequence: CASSYYAGAGANVLTF.